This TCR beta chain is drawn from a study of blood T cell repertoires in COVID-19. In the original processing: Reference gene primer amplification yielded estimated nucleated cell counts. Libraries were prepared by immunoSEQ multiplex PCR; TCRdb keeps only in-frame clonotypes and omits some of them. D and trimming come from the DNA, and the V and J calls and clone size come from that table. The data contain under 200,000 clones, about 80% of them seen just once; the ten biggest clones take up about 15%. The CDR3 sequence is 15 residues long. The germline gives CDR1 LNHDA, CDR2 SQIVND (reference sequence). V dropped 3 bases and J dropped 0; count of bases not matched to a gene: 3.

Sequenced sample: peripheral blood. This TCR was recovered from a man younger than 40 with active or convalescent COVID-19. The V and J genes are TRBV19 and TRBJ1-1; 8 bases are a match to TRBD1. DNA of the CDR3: TGTGCCAGTAGTATTCAGGGGGCCATGAACACTGAAGCTTTCTTT. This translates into CASSIQGAMNTEAFF.